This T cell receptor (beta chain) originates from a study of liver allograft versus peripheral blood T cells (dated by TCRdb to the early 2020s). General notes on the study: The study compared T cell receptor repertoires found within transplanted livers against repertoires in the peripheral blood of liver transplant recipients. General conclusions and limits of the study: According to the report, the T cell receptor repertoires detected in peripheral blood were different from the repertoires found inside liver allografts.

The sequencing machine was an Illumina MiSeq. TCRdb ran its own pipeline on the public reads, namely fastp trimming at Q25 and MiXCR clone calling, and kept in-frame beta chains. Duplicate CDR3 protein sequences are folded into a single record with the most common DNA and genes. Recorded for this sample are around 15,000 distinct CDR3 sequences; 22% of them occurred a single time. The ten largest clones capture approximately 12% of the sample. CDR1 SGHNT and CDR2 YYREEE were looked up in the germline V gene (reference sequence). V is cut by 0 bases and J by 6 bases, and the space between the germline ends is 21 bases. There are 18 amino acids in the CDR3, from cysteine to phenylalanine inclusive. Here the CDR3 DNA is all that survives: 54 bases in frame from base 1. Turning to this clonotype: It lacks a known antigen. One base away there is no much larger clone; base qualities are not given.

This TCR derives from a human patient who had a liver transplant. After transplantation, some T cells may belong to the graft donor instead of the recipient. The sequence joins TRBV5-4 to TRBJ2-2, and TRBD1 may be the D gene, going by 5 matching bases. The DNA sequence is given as TGTGCCAGCAGCTTGGGTTCGAACCAGGGTATCAAAGCCGGGGAGCTGTTTTTT. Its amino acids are CASSLGSNQGIKAGELFF.